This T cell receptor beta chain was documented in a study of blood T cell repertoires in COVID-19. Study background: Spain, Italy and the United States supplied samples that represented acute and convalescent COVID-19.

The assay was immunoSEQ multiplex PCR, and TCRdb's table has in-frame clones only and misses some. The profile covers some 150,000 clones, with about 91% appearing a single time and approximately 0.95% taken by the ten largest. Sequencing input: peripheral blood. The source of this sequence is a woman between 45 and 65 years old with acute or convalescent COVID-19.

The CDR3 region is CATSVKGRRSWETQYF. The CDR3 bases are TGTGCCACCAGCGTTAAGGGGAGGAGGAGTTGGGAGACCCAGTACTTC. The chain carries TRBV15 and TRBJ2-5; possible D gene TRBD2, 6 bases. The V gene lost 5 bases and the J gene lost 5 bases, with 21 bases spanning the gap. This CDR3 is 16 amino acids long. Germline lookup yields CDR1 LNHNV and CDR2 YYDKDF (reference sequence).